A selection of T cell receptor beta chains follows, all from one sample in a study of blood T cell repertoires in COVID-19. The table came from immunoSEQ multiplex PCR; TCRdb's copy has only in-frame clones and leaves some out. The sample records some 350,000 clones, almost 90% being singletons. The material sequenced was peripheral blood. All receptors come from a man in his late teens or twenties with active or convalescent COVID-19. The CDR3 runs from the conserved cysteine through the conserved F or W. The D gene is left open where the match is weak. Only part of the rows carry a size: once, few, many, or a class if the clone is expanded.

d_gene	v_gene	j_gene	abundance	CDR3aa	CDR3nt
NA	TRBV6-1	TRBJ1-4	NA	CASSEYLAGYGTNEKLFF	TGTGCCAGCAGTGAATATTTGGCGGGGTATGGGACTAATGAAAAACTGTTTTTT
NA	TRBV11-3	TRBJ1-1	NA	CASSFGETEAFF	TGTGCCAGCAGCTTTGGGGAGACTGAAGCTTTCTTT
TRBD2	TRBV2	TRBJ2-5	NA	CASTRTSGRSWETQYF	TGTGCCAGCACTAGGACTAGCGGGAGATCTTGGGAGACCCAGTACTTC
NA	TRBV4-2	TRBJ1-3	few	CASSSAGGLSSGNTIYF	TGTGCCAGCAGCTCTGCGGGGGGGTTGAGCTCTGGAAACACCATATATTTT
TRBD1	TRBV15	TRBJ1-4	NA	CATKQGEKLFF	TGTGCCACCAAACAGGGGGAAAAACTGTTTTTT
NA	TRBV2	TRBJ1-5	NA	CASSRQGSYNQPQHF	TGTGCCAGCAGCCGTCAGGGCTCCTATAATCAGCCCCAGCATTTT
TRBD2	TRBV10-3	TRBJ2-1	once	CAISAREPNEQFF	TGTGCCATCAGTGCGCGGGAGCCCAATGAGCAGTTCTTC
NA	TRBV20-1	TRBJ1-1	NA	CSATIGSEAFF	TGCAGTGCAACGATCGGGTCTGAAGCTTTCTTT
TRBD1	TRBV7-9	TRBJ1-2	NA	CASSLGQLYGYTF	TGTGCCAGCAGCTTGGGACAGCTCTATGGCTACACCTTC
TRBD1	TRBV29-1	TRBJ2-5	NA	CSVEEDYRFQGAQYF	TGCAGCGTTGAAGAAGATTACAGATTCCAGGGGGCCCAGTACTTC
TRBD1	TRBV28	TRBJ2-3	NA	CASSFPGGGDTQYF	TGTGCCAGCAGTTTCCCAGGGGGCGGAGATACGCAGTATTTT
TRBD1	TRBV28	TRBJ1-5	NA	CASSLRLTGISNQPQHF	TGTGCCAGCAGTTTGCGCCTGACAGGGATTAGCAATCAGCCCCAGCATTTT
NA	TRBV14	TRBJ2-1	NA	CASRASQEYPYNEQFF	TGTGCCAGCAGGGCCTCACAGGAATACCCCTACAATGAGCAGTTCTTC
NA	TRBV9	TRBJ2-1	NA	CASSVEPSSYNEQFF	TGTGCCAGCAGCGTAGAACCGAGCTCCTACAATGAGCAGTTCTTC
NA	TRBV24-1	TRBJ2-7	once	CATSDSSFSYEQYF	TGTGCCACCAGTGATTCTAGCTTCTCCTACGAGCAGTACTTC
NA	TRBV9	TRBJ1-4	NA	CASSEYSGHEKLFF	TGTGCCAGCAGCGAATATAGTGGGCATGAAAAACTGTTTTTT
TRBD1	TRBV9	TRBJ2-3	NA	CASSNPGGVNTDTQYF	TGTGCCAGCAGCAACCCAGGGGGCGTAAACACAGATACGCAGTATTTT
TRBD1	TRBV27	TRBJ2-2	NA	CASSFNRGNANTGELFF	TGTGCCAGCAGTTTCAACAGGGGAAACGCGAACACCGGGGAGCTGTTTTTT
NA	TRBV6-5	TRBJ1-5	NA	CASSYSMASNQPQHF	TGTGCCAGCAGTTACTCGATGGCAAGCAATCAGCCCCAGCATTTT
NA	TRBV7-2	TRBJ2-5	NA	CATSGGRQETQYF	TGTGCCACGAGTGGGGGCCGACAAGAGACCCAGTACTTC
TRBD2	TRBV4-3	TRBJ2-2	NA	CASSLHGTTNTGELFF	TGCGCCAGCAGCCTACACGGGACTACCAACACCGGGGAGCTGTTTTTT
TRBD1	TRBV28	TRBJ2-2	NA	CASSDPRGRDTGELFF	TGTGCCAGCAGCGACCCAAGGGGGCGCGACACCGGGGAGCTGTTTTTT
NA	TRBV5-1	TRBJ2-5	NA	CASSLGVSQIGGRETQYF	TGCGCCAGCAGCTTGGGGGTATCTCAAATTGGGGGCCGGGAGACCCAGTACTTC
TRBD1	TRBV7-9	TRBJ2-7	NA	CASSPKGGTGYSYEQYF	TGTGCCAGCAGCCCCAAAGGCGGGACAGGGTACTCTTACGAGCAGTACTTC
NA	TRBV6-5	TRBJ1-3	NA	CASRTTGLVGNTIYF	TGTGCCAGCAGGACGACAGGCCTGGTTGGAAACACCATATATTTT
TRBD1	TRBV5-8	TRBJ2-5	NA	CASSQSTGGQETQYF	TGTGCCAGCAGCCAATCGACAGGGGGGCAAGAGACCCAGTACTTC